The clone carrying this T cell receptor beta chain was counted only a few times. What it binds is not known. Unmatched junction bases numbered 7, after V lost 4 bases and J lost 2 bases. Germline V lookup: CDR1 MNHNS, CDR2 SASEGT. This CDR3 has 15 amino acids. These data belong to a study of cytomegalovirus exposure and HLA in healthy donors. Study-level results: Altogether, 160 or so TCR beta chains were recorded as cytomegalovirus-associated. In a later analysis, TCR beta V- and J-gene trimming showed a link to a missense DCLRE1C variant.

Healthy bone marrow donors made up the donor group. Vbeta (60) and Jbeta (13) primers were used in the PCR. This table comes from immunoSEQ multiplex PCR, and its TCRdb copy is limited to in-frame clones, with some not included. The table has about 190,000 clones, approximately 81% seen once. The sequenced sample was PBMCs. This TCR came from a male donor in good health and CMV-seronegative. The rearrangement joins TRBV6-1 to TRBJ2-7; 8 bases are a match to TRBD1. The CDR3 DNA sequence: TGTGCCAGCAGTGCGGCGAGACAGGGGACCTACGAGCAGTACTTC. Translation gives CASSAARQGTYEQYF.